These 10 T cell receptor beta chains originate from one sample sequenced in a study of T cell changes during pregnancy in multiple sclerosis (dated by TCRdb to 2018 to 2020). Receptor libraries were prepared by the immunoSEQ multiplex PCR assay. TCRdb obtained this table from immuneACCESS and retained in-frame rearrangements with V and J assigned. These tables miss some clones; where compared with another copy, unresolved V genes account for less than half of the shortfall, and the remainder is unexplained. For this sample there are 70,000 to 95,000 clones; around 93% appear just once. Of the sample, roughly 2.2% falls within the top ten clones. The input for sequencing was peripheral blood, taken in the third trimester of pregnancy. All receptors come from a female donor with multiple sclerosis, enrolled in a pregnancy study.

The chain is built from TRBV25-1 and TRBJ2-1; 11 bases map to TRBD2. V was pared by 2 bases and J by 6 bases, with 12 bases of the junction left unmatched. Germline CDR1 and CDR2: MGHDK and SYGVNS. The CDR3 totals 18 residues. The CDR3 DNA reads TGTGCCAGCAGTGAAACGGCAACTAGCGGGAGTTTGGGCAATGAGCAGTTCTTC. Translation gives CASSETATSGSLGNEQFF.

This chain links TRBV7-2 with TRBJ2-1, with 8 bases lining up with TRBD2. CDR3 size: 16 residues. Germline V CDR1 and CDR2: SGHTA, FQGNSA. The junction had 11 bases not matched to a gene; V was cut back by 5 bases and J by 5 bases. Here the CDR3 DNA reads TGTGCCAGCAGCATAGTCCATACTAGCGGTCACAATGAGCAGTTCTTC. Residues: CASSIVHTSGHNEQFF.

The chain couples TRBV6-5 to TRBJ1-1; D is perhaps TRBD1 (5 bases). Germline CDR1 MNHEY, CDR2 SVGAGI. Trimming took 8 bases from V and 6 from J, leaving 19 bases between them. This CDR3 has 14 residues. The CDR3 nucleotides are TGTGCCAGCGCCCCCTTTTGGGGGGTGTCTGAAGCTTTCTTT. Its translation is CASAPFWGVSEAFF.

The V gene is TRBV2, the J gene TRBJ2-5; D possibly corresponds to TRBD1 (5 bases). In germline, CDR1 is SNHLY, CDR2 FYNNEI. The CDR3 loop spans 12 amino acids. The V end was cut by 6 bases, the J end by 2 bases, with 7 bases between. The CDR3 region is CASRGQQETQYF. The CDR3 DNA sequence: TGTGCCAGCAGGGGGCAGCAAGAGACCCAGTACTTC.

The V gene is TRBV19, the J gene TRBJ1-5, with D hard to call. Germline assignment: CDR1 LNHDA and CDR2 SQIVND (reference sequence). The germline V and J ends were trimmed by 2 bases and 4 bases, with 9 bases remaining between them. CDR3 length: 14 amino acids. CDR3 nucleotide sequence: TGTGCCAGTAGTATAAAGACTGTAAATCAGCCCCAGCATTTT. Amino acids: CASSIKTVNQPQHF.

The chain joins TRBV7-6 to TRBJ2-7, with 7 bases identical to TRBD1. Germline values: CDR1 SGHVS, CDR2 FNYEAQ. The CDR3 loop spans 16 amino acids. V trimming: 2 bases; J trimming: 0 bases; junction bases outside the gene matches: 7. In nucleotides, the CDR3 is TGTGCCAGCAGCTTACTTCCGACAGGGAGCTCCTACGAGCAGTACTTC. This encodes CASSLLPTGSSYEQYF.

This CDR3 is CASSPPAGHGGELFF. The DNA of the CDR3 is TGTGCCAGCTCACCACCGGCGGGGCATGGCGGGGAGCTGTTTTTT. The J gene is TRBJ2-2, the V gene TRBV18; D perhaps matches TRBD2 (6 bases). The CDR3 covers 15 residues. CDR1 is KGHSH, CDR2 LQKENI, per germline. Trimming cost V 0 bases and J 7 bases, with 12 bases left between them. The whole variable domain, filled in from reference TRBV18 and TRBJ2-2, reads NAGVMQNPRHLVRRRGQEARLRCSPMKGHSHVYWYRQLPEEGLKFMVYLQKENIIDESGMPKERFSAEFPKEGPSILRIQQVVRGDSAAYFCASSPPAGHGGELFFGEGSRLTVL.

This rearrangement joins TRBV9 to TRBJ1-1; TRBD1 matches at 7 bases. Looked up from germline, CDR1 is SGDLS and CDR2 is YYNGEE. The CDR3 totals 15 residues. V gave up 2 bases and J gave up 0 bases; unmatched junction bases: 4. CDR3 amino acids: CASSVTGDVNTEAFF. CDR3 nucleotide sequence: TGTGCCAGCAGCGTTACAGGGGATGTGAACACTGAAGCTTTCTTT. Looking up the rest from reference TRBV9 and TRBJ1-1 gives the full variable domain: DSGVTQTPKHLITATGQRVTLRCSPRSGDLSVYWYQQSLDQGLQFLIQYYNGEERAKGNILERFSAQQFPDLHSELNLSSLELGDSALYFCASSVTGDVNTEAFFGQGTRLTVV.

The rearrangement joins TRBV9 to TRBJ1-1; possibly TRBD1 for D (6 bases). The germline gives CDR1 SGDLS, CDR2 YYNGEE. The V and J ends lost 5 bases and 4 bases respectively, with 15 bases between them. This CDR3 has 14 residues. The CDR3, as DNA: TGTGCCAGCAGTGCTACAGGGTCGGTCACTGAAGCTTTCTTT. Protein: CASSATGSVTEAFF.

This chain's CDR3 is CASSTGLGKGSQYF. The CDR3, as DNA: TGCGCCAGCAGCACGGGACTAGGGAAAGGGTCCCAGTACTTC. The chain is built from TRBV5-1 and TRBJ2-5, with 8 positions matching TRBD2. Germline CDR1 reads SGHRS; CDR2 reads YFSETQ. This CDR3 region has 14 residues. V shed 4 bases and J 9 bases; nucleotides not matched to a gene: 11.